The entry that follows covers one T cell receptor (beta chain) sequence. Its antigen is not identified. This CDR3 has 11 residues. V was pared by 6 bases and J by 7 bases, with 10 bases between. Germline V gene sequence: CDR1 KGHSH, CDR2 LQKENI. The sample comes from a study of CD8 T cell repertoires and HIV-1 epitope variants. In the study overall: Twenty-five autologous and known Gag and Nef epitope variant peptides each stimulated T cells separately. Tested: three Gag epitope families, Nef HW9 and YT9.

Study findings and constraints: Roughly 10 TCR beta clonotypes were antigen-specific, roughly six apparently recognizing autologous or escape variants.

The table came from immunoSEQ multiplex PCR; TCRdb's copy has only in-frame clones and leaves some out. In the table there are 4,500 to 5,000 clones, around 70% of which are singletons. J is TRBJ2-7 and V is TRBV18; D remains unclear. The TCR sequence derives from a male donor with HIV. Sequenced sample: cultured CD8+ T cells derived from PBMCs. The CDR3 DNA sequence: TGTGCCAGCTCTTCGATGGAAGAGCAGTACTTC. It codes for CASSSMEEQYF.